This is a list of T cell receptor beta chains from one sample in a study of blood T cells in healthy people across ages. Using its own MiXCR run on the 5' RACE reads, TCRdb lists one record per CDR3 protein. The repertoire holds 1.5 million to 2 million distinct CDR3 sequences, with roughly 27% as singletons. What was sequenced was blood. The receptors derive from a woman in her twenties or thirties in good health. The conserved cysteine and the conserved F or W are not part of the CDR3 here. D genes are given only for firm matches.

AISGQGASQPQH NA TRBJ1-5 TRBV10-3
AGRGQGAYQPQH TRBD1 TRBJ1-5 TRBV19
AISGPGQGGYEQY TRBD1 TRBJ2-7 TRBV10-3
ASSFTSGGNEQY TRBD2 TRBJ2-7 TRBV6-5
ASAIGTLQETQY NA TRBJ2-5 TRBV5-1
AWSVGLAGASGDTQY TRBD2 TRBJ2-3 TRBV30
ASSQVSGSGNEQF NA TRBJ2-1 TRBV4-3
SVVLWGTYNEQF NA TRBJ2-1 TRBV29-1
AGRLAGSQGPQH NA TRBJ1-5 TRBV27
SAHRDPESPLH NA TRBJ1-6 TRBV29-1
ASSYLRDSQETQY TRBD1 TRBJ2-5 TRBV5-1
ASSTSQGLGTGTQY NA TRBJ2-3 TRBV27
ATTKEPYGYT NA TRBJ1-2 TRBV5-1
ASSFDPTVADTQY NA TRBJ2-3 TRBV5-5
ASSARQGRNTEAF TRBD1 TRBJ1-1 TRBV9
ASSSDRVPANEKLF TRBD1 TRBJ1-4 TRBV7-9
ASSLGYSGGETQY NA TRBJ2-5 TRBV5-1
ASTNRGTGEKLF TRBD1 TRBJ1-4 TRBV25-1
ASSLAAAVTGELF NA TRBJ2-2 TRBV5-6
SARVSTGGEKLF TRBD1 TRBJ1-4 TRBV20-1
SVTNTQKGYGYT NA TRBJ1-2 TRBV20-1
ASSLESKYGYT NA TRBJ1-2 TRBV5-1
ASSPDITSVMLF NA TRBJ2-1 TRBV3-1
ASSGQRGGDQETQY TRBD2 TRBJ2-5 TRBV4-2
ASRFAGGHPYGYT NA TRBJ1-2 TRBV12-3/TRBV12-4
ASGLGDVSNQPQH NA TRBJ1-5 TRBV12-5
ASSPRNSRRQETQY NA TRBJ2-5 TRBV3-1
ASSRPRAEGTSGGSSYNEQF TRBD2 TRBJ2-1 TRBV11-2
ASLRGGAPPLH TRBD1 TRBJ1-6 TRBV28
ASSTSGTHEETQY NA TRBJ2-5 TRBV5-1
ASSSLRTSEVTDTQY TRBD2 TRBJ2-3 TRBV6-5
TAGSLADNEQF TRBD2 TRBJ2-1 TRBV20-1
SVEDRRGSRYTEAF NA TRBJ1-1 TRBV29-1
ASSPGTGDVAF TRBD1 TRBJ1-1 TRBV18
AGSLARGVLYGYT NA TRBJ1-2 TRBV5-1
ATSESDTEAF NA TRBJ1-1 TRBV24-1
ASRLGEASSYEQY NA TRBJ2-7 TRBV5-1
ASSASPGQGYEQY TRBD1 TRBJ2-7 TRBV7-2
ASSYSGLYIGELF NA TRBJ2-2 TRBV6-5
ASSLTGGMGYGYT TRBD1 TRBJ1-2 TRBV12-3/TRBV12-4
AISGTSADNEQF TRBD2 TRBJ2-1 TRBV10-3
ASKAVGQGDQPQH TRBD1 TRBJ1-5 TRBV19
ASSSTGAHGYT TRBD1 TRBJ1-2 TRBV7-9
ASSFHRTLAGTTDTQY NA TRBJ2-3 TRBV12-3/TRBV12-4
ASSVGPGSYEQY NA TRBJ2-7 TRBV9